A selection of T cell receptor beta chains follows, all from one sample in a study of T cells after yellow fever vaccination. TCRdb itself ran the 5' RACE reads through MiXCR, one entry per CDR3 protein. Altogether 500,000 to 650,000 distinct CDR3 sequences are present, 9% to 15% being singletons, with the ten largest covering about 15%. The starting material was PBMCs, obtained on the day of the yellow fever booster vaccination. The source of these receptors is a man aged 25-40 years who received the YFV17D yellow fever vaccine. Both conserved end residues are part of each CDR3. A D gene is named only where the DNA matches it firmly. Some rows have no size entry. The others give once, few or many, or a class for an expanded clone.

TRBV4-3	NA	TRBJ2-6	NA	TGCGCCAGCAGCCAAGGTACCAACTCTGGGGCCAACGTCCTGACTTTC	CASSQGTNSGANVLTF
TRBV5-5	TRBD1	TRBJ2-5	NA	TGTGCCAGCAGCTTCGGGACAGCAAAGGAGACCCAGTACTTC	CASSFGTAKETQYF
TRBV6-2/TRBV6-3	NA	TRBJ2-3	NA	TGTGCCAGCAGCCGACAAAGGCTGGGAGATACGCAGTATTTT	CASSRQRLGDTQYF
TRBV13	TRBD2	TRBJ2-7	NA	TGTGCCAGCAGCATTCGACTAGCGGGAGGGTCATACGAGCAGTACTTC	CASSIRLAGGSYEQYF
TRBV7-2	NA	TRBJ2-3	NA	TGTGCCAGCGCCCCACGAGCAGATACGCAGTATTTT	CASAPRADTQYF
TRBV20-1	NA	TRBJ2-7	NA	TGCAGTGCTAAGGGGGGACGTAGCTACGAGCAGTACTTC	CSAKGGRSYEQYF
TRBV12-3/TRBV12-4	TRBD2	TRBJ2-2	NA	TGTGCCAGCAGTCAGCCTAGCGGGAGAATCGGGGAGCTGTTTTTT	CASSQPSGRIGELFF
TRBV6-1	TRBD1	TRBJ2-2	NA	TGTGCCAGCAGTGGACAGGGTCCCGACACCGGGGAGCTGTTTTTT	CASSGQGPDTGELFF
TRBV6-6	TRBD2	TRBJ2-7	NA	TGTGCCAGCGATGGACTAGCGGGTTACGAGCAGTACTTC	CASDGLAGYEQYF
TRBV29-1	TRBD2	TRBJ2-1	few	TGCAGCGTTCACGGGCCTAGCGGGGGGTTTCAGTTCTTC	CSVHGPSGGFQFF
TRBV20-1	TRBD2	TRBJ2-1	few	TGCAGTGCTAGGACGCTAGCGGGTCATTTCAATGAGCAGTTCTTC	CSARTLAGHFNEQFF